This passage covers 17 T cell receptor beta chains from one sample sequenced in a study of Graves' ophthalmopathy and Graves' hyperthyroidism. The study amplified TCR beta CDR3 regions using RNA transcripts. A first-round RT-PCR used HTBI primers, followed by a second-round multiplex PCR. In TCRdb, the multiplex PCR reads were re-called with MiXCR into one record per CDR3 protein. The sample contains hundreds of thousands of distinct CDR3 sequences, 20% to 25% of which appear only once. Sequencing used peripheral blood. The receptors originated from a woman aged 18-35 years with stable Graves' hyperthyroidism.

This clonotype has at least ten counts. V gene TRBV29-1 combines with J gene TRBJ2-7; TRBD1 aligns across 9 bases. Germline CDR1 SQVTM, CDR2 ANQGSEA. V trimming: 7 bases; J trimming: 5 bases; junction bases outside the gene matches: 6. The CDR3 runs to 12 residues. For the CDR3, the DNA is TGCAGCGCGGCTAGGGACAGGGACGAGCAGTACTTC. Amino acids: CSAARDRDEQYF.

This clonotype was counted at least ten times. For the CDR3, the DNA is TGTGCCACCAGCCCCGGGTACAACGCGAACCCCTACGAGCAGTACTTC. Translating it yields CATSPGYNANPYEQYF. V and J are TRBV24-1 and TRBJ2-7, with unresolved D. In germline, CDR1 is KGHDR, CDR2 SFDVKD. The CDR3 is 16 amino acids. V lost 7 bases and J lost 2, with 20 bases in between.

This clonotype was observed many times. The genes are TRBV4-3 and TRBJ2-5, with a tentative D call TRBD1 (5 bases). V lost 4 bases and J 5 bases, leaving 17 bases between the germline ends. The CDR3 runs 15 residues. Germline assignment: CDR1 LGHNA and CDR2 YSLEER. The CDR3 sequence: CASSRRVSSMETQYF. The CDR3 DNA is TGCGCCAGCAGCCGCAGGGTGTCCAGTATGGAGACCCAGTACTTC.

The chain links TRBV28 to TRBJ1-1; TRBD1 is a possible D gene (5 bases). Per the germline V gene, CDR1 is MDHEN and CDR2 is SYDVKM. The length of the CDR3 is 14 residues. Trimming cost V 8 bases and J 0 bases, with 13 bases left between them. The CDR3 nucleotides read TGTGCCAGCGTCACGGGGCAGGTGAACACTGAAGCTTTCTTT. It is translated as CASVTGQVNTEAFF.

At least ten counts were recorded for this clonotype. The CDR3 is CASSLAGENTEAFF. DNA for the CDR3: TGCGCCAGCAGCTTGGCCGGAGAGAACACTGAAGCTTTCTTT. The chain joins TRBV5-1 to TRBJ1-1; D is unclear. This CDR3 is 14 amino acids long. Germline CDR1 reads SGHRS; CDR2 reads YFSETQ. Deletions cut 0 bases from V and 1 base from J, with 7 bases between.

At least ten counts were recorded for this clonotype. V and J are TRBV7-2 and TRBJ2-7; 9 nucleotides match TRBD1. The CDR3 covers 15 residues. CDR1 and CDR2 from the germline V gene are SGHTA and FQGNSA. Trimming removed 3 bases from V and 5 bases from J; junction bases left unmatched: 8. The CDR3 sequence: CASSFSGTGTNEQYF. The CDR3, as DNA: TGTGCCAGCAGCTTCTCCGGGACAGGGACAAACGAGCAGTACTTC.

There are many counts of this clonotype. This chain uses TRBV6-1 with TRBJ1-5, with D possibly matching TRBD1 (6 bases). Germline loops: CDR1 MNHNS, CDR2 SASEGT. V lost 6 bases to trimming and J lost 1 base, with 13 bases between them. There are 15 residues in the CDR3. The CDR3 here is CASSLNRDSNQPQHF. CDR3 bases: TGTGCCAGCAGCCTCAACAGGGACAGCAATCAGCCCCAGCATTTT.

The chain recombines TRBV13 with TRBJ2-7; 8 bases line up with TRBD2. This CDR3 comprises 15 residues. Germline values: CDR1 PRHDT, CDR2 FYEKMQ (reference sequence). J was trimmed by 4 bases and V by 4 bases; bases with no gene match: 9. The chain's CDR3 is CASSSAGTRMYEQYF. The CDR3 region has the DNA TGTGCCAGCAGCTCGGCCGGGACTAGGATGTACGAGCAGTACTTC.

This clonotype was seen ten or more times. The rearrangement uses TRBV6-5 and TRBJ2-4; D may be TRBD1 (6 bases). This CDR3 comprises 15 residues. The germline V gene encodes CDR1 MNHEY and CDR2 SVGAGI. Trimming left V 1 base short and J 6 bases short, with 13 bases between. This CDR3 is CASSYLGGEGNIQYF. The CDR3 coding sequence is TGTGCCAGCAGTTACTTAGGGGGTGAAGGAAACATTCAGTACTTC.

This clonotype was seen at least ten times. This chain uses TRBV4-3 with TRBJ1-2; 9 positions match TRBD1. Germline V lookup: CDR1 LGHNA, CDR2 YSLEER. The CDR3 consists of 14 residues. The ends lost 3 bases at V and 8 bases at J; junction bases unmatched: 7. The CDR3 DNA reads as TGCGCCAGCAGCCATCGGGACAGGGACGGGGGCTACACCTTC. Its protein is CASSHRDRDGGYTF.

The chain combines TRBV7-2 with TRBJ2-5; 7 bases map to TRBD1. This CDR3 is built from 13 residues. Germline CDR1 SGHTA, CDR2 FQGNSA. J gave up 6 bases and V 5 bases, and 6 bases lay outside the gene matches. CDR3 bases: TGTGCCAGCAGCGCGACAGGGATGAAGACCCAGTACTTC. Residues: CASSATGMKTQYF.

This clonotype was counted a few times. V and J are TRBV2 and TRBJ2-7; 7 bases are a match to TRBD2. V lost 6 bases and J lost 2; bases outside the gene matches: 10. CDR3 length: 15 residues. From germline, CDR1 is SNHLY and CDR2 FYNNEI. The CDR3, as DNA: TGTGCCAGCAGCTCTTCTAGCGGAAAAACCTACGAGCAGTACTTC. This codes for CASSSSSGKTYEQYF. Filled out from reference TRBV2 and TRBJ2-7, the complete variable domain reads EPEVTQTPSHQVTQMGQEVILRCVPISNHLYFYWYRQILGQKVEFLVSFYNNEISEKSEIFDDQFSVERPDGSNFTLKIRSTKLEDSAMYFCASSSSSGKTYEQYFGPGTRLTVT.

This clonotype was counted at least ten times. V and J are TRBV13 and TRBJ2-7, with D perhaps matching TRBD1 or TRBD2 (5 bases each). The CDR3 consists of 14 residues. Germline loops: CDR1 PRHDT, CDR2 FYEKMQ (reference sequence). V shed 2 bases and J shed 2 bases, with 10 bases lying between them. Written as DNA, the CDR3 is TGTGCCAGCAGCTTAAGGGACGGACCCTACGAGCAGTACTTC. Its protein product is CASSLRDGPYEQYF.

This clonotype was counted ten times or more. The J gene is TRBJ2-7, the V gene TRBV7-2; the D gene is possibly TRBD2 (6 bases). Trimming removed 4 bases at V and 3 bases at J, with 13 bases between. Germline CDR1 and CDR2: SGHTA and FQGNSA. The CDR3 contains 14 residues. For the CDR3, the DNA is TGTGCCAGCAGCTCGGGACTGGGTTACTACGAGCAGTACTTC. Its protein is CASSSGLGYYEQYF. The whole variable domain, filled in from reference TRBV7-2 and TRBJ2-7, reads GAGVSQSPSNKVTEKGKDVELRCDPISGHTALYWYRQSLGQGLEFLIYFQGNSAPDKSGLPSDRFSAERTGGSVSTLTIQRTQQEDSAVYLCASSSGLGYYEQYFGPGTRLTVT.

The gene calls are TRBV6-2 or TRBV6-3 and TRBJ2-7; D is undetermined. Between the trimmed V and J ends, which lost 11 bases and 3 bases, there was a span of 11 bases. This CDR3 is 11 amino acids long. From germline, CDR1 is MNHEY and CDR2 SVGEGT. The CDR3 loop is CAAPLCYEQYF. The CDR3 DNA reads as TGTGCCGCCCCACTGTGCTACGAGCAGTACTTC.

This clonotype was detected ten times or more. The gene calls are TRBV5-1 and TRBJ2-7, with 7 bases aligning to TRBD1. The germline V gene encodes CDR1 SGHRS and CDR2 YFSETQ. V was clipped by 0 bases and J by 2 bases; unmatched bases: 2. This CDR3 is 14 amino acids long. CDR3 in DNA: TGCGCCAGCAGCTTGGGGGACAGAACCTACGAGCAGTACTTC. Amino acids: CASSLGDRTYEQYF.

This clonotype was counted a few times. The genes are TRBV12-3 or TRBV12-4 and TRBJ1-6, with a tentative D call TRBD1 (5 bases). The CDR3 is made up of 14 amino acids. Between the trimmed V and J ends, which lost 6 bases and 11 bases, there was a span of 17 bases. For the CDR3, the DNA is TGTGCCAGCAGCCAACCAGGGCGGGGAGCACCCCTCCACTTT. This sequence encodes CASSQPGRGAPLHF.